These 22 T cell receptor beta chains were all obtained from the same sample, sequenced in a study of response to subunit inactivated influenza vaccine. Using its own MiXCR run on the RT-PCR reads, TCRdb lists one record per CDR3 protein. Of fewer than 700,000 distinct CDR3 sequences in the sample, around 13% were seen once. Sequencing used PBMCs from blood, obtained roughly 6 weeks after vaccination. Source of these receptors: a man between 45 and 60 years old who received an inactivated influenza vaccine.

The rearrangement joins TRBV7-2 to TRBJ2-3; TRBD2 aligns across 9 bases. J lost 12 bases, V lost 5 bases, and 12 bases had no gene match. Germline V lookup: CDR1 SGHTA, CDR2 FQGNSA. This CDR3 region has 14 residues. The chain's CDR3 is CASSNQRGARKQYF. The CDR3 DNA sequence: TGTGCCAGCAGCAATCAGCGGGGGGCCCGAAAACAGTATTTT.

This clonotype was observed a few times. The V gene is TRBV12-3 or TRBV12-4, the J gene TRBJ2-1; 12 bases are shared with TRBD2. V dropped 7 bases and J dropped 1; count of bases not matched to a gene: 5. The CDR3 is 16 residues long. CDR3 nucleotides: TGTGCCAGCACCGACACTAGCGGGAGGTCCTACAATGAGCAGTTCTTC. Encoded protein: CASTDTSGRSYNEQFF.

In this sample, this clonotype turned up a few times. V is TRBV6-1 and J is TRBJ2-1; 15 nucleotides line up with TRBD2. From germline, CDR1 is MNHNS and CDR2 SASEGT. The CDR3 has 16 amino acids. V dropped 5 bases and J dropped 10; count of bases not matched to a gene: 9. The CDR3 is CASSPPGLAGGREQFF. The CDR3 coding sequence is TGTGCCAGCAGTCCACCGGGACTAGCGGGGGGAAGGGAGCAGTTCTTC.

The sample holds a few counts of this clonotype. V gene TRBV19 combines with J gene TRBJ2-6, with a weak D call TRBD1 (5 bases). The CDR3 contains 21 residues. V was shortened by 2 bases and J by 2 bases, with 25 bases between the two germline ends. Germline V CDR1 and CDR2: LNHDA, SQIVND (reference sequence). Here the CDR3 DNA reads TGTGCCAGTAGTATAATGTGGGGCGGCCCAAGCGCTCTGGCTGGGGCCAACGTCCTGACTTTC. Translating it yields CASSIMWGGPSALAGANVLTF.

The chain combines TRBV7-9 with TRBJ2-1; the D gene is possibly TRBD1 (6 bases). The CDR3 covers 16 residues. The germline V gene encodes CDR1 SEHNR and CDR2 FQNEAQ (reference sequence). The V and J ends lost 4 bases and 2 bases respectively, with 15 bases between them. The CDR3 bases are TGTGCCAGCAGCTGGACAGAGGGGGAACCCTACAATGAGCAGTTCTTC. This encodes CASSWTEGEPYNEQFF.

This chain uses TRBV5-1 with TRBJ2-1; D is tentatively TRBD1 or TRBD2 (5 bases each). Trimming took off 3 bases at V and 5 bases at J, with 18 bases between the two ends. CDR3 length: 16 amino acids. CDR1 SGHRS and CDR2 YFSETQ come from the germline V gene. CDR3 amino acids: CASSSLGTEKNNEQFF. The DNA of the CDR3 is TGCGCCAGCAGCTCGCTCGGGACCGAGAAGAACAATGAGCAGTTCTTC.

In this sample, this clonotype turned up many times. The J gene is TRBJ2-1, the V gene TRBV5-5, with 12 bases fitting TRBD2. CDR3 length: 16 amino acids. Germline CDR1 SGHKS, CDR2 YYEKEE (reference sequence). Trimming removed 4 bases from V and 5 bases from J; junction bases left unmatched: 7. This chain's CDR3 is CASSTPLAGGDNEQFF. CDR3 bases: TGTGCCAGCAGCACTCCCCTAGCGGGGGGGGACAATGAGCAGTTCTTC.

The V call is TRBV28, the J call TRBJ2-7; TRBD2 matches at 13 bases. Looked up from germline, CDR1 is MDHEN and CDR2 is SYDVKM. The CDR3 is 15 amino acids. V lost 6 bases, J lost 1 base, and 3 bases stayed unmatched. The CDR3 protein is CASSPLAGGSYEQYF. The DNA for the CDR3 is TGTGCCAGCAGCCCACTAGCGGGAGGGTCCTACGAGCAGTACTTC.

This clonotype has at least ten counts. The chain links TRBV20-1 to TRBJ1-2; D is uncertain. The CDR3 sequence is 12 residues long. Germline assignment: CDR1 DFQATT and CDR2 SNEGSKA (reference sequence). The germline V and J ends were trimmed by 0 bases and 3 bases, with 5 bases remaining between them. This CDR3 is CSARDRDYGYTF. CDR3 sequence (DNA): TGCAGTGCTAGAGATCGGGACTATGGCTACACCTTC.

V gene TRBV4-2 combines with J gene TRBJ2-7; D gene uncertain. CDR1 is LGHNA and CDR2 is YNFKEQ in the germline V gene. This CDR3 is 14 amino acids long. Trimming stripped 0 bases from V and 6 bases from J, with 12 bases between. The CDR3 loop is CASSQENDSSEQYF. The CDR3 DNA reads TGTGCCAGCAGCCAAGAAAACGACTCATCCGAGCAGTACTTC.

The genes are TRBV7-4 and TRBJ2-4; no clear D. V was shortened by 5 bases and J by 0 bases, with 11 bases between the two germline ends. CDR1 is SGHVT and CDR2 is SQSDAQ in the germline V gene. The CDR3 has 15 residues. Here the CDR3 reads CASSRALIAKNIQYF. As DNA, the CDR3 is TGTGCCAGCAGCCGCGCTCTAATAGCCAAAAACATTCAGTACTTC. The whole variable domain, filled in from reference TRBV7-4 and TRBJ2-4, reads GAGVSQSPRYKVAKRGRDVALRCDSISGHVTLYWYRQTLGQGSEVLTYSQSDAQRDKSGRPSGRFSAERPERSVSTLKIQRTEQGDSAVYLCASSRALIAKNIQYFGAGTRLSVL.

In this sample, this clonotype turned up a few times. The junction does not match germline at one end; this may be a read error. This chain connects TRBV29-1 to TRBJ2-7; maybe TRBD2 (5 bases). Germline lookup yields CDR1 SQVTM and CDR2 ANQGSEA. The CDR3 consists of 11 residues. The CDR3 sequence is CSVQEPGEQYF. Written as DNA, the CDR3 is TGCAGCGTTCAAGAGCCGGGGGAGCAGTACTTC.

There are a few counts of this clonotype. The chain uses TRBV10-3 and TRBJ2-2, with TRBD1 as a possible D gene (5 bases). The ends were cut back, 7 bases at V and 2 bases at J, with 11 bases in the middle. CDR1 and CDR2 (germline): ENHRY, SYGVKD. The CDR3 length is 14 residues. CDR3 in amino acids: CAITGMGNTGELFF. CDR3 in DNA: TGTGCCATCACAGGGATGGGAAACACCGGGGAGCTGTTTTTT.

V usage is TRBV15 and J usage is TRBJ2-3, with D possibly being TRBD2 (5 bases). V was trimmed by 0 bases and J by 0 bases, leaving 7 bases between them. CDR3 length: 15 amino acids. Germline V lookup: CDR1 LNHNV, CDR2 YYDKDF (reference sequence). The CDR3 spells CATSRDRLSTDTQYF. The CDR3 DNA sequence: TGTGCCACCAGCAGAGACCGACTAAGCACAGATACGCAGTATTTT. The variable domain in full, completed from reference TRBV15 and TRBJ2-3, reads DAMVIQNPRYQVTQFGKPVTLSCSQTLNHNVMYWYQQKSSQAPKLLFHYYDKDFNNEADTPDNFQSRRPNTSFCFLDIRSPGLGDTAMYLCATSRDRLSTDTQYFGPGTRLTVL.

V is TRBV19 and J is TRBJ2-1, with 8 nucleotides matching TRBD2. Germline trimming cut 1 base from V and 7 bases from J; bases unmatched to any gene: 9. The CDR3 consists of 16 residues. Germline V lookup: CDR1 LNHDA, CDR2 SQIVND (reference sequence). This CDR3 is CASSIASGRTVNEQFF. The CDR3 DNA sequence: TGTGCCAGTAGTATAGCAAGCGGGAGAACCGTGAATGAGCAGTTCTTC.

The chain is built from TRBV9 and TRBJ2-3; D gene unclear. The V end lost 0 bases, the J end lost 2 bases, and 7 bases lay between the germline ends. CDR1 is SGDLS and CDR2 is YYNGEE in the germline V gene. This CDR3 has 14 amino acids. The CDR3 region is CASSVEAFTDTQYF. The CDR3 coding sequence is TGTGCCAGCAGCGTAGAAGCCTTCACAGATACGCAGTATTTT.

CDR3: CASSGGTGGFEQYF. The CDR3 DNA sequence: TGTGCCAGCAGCGGAGGGACAGGGGGTTTCGAGCAGTACTTC. This chain uses TRBV7-2 with TRBJ2-7, with 11 nucleotides matching TRBD1. The CDR3 totals 14 residues. The ends lost 5 bases at V and 6 bases at J; junction bases unmatched: 6. Germline CDR1 reads SGHTA; CDR2 reads FQGNSA.

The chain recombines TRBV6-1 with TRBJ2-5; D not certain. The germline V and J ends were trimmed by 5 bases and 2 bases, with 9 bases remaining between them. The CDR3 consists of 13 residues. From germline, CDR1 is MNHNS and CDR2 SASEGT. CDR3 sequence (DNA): TGTGCCAGCAGTCCTGCGTTACAAGAGACCCAGTACTTC. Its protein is CASSPALQETQYF.

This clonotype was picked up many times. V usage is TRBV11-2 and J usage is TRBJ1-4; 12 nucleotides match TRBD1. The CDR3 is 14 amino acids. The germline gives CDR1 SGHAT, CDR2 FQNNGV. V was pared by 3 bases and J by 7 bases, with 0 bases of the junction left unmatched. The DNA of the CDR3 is TGTGCCAGCAGCTTGGGACAGGGGGCTGAAAAACTGTTTTTT. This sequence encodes CASSLGQGAEKLFF.

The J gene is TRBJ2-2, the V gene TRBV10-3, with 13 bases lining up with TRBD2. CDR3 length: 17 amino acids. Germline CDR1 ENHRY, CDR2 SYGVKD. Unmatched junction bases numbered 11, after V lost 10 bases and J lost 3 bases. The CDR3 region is CATRTSGSSADTGELFF. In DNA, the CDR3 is TGTGCCACCCGGACTAGCGGGAGCTCCGCGGACACCGGGGAGCTGTTTTTT.

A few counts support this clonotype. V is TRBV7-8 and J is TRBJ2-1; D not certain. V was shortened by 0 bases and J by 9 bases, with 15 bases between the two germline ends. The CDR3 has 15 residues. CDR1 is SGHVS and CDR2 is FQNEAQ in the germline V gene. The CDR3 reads CASSLASNFPREQFF. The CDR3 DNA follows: TGTGCCAGCAGCTTAGCATCAAACTTCCCCCGTGAGCAGTTCTTC.

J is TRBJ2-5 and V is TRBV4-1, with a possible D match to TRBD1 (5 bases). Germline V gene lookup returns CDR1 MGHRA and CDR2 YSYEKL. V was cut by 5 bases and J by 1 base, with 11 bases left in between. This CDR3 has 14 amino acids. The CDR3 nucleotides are TGCGCCAGCAGCGAAGGCCAGGGCCAAGAGACCCAGTACTTC. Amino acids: CASSEGQGQETQYF.